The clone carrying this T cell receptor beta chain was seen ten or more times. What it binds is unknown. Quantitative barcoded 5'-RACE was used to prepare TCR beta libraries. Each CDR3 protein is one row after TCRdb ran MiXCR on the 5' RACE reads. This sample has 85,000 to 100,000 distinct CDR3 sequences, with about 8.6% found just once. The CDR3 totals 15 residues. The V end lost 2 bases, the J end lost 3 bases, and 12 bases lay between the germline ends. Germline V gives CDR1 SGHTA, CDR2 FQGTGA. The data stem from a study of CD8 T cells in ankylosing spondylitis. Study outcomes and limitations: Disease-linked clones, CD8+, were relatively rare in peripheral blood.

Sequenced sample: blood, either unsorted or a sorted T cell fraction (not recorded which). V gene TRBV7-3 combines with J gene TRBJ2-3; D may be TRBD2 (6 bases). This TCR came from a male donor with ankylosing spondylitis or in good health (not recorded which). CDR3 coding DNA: TGTGCCAGCAGCTTAGCGGGGCCTGGGACAGATACGCAGTATTTT. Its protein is CASSLAGPGTDTQYF.